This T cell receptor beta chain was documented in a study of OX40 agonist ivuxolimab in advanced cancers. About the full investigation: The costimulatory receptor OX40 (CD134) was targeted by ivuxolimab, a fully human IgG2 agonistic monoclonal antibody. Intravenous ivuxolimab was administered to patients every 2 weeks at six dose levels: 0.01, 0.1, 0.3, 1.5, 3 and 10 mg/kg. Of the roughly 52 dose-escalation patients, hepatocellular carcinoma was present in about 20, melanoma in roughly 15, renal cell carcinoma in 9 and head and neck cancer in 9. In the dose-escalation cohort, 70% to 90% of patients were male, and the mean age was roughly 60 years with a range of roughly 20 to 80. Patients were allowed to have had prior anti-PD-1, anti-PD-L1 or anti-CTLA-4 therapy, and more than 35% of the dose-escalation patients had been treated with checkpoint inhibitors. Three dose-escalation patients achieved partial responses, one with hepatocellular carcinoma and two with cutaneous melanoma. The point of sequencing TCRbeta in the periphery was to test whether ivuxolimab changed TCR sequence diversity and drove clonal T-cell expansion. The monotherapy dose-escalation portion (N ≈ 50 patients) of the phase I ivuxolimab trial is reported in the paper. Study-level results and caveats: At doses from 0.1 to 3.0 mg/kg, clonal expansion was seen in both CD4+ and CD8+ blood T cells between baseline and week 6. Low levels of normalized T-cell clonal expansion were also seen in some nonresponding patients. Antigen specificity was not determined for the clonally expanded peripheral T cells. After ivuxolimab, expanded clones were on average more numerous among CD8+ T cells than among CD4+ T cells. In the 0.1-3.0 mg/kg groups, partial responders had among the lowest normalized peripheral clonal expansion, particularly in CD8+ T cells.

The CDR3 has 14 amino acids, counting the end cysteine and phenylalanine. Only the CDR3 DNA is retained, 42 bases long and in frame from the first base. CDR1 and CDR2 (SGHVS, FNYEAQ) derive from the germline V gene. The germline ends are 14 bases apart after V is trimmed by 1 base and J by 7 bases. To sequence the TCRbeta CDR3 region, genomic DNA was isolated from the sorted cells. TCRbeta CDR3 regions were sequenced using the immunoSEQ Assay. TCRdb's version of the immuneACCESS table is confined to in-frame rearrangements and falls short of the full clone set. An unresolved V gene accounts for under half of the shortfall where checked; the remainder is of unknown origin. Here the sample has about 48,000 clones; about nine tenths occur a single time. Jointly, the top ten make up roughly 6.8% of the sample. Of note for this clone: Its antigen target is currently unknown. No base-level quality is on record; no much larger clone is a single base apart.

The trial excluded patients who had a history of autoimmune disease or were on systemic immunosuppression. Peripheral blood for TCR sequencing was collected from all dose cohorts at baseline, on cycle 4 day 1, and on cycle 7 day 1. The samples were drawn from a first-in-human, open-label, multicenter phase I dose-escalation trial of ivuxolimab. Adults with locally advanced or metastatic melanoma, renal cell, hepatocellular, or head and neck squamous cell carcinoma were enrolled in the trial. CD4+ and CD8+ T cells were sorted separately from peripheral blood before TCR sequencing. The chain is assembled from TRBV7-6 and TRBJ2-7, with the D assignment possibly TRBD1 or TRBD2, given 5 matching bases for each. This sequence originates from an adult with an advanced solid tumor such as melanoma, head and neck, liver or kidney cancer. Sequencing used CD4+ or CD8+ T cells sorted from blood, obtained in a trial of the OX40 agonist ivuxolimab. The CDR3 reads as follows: CASSLGTRDHEQYF. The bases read TGTGCCAGCAGCTTAGGGACACGGGATCATGAGCAGTACTTC.